This T cell receptor (beta chain) was observed in a study of cytomegalovirus exposure and HLA in healthy donors. Study summary: As an earlier analysis found, around 170 million T cells yielded about 120 million unique TCR beta sequences. General study findings and limits: Analyses of presence and absence presupposed an approximately uniform sequencing depth across donors. In an earlier analysis, about 87% or about 30%: the productive usage of most TCR beta V segments. Accurate predictions that matched the HLA-A and HLA-B alleles of most subjects were reportedly made from TCR beta sequences.

Both 60 Vbeta primers and 13 Jbeta primers went into the PCR. Measured with immunoSEQ multiplex PCR; TCRdb has only the in-frame clones, and not every one. The sample yields 95,000 to 150,000 clones, around three quarters seen once. V lost 4 bases, J lost 7 bases, and 14 bases lay in between. This CDR3 has 13 amino acids. Looked up from germline, CDR1 is SQVTM and CDR2 is ANQGSEA. This clone was counted between two and nine times. The antigen remains undetermined. This chain links TRBV29-1 with TRBJ1-5; weak D call: TRBD1 (6 bases). The sample was PBMCs. The clonotype was recovered from a man between 18 and 35 years old in good health and CMV-seropositive. The CDR3 DNA is TGCAGCGTTGCTACAGGGACGAGCCAGCCCCAGCATTTT. It encodes CSVATGTSQPQHF.